This is a list of T cell receptor beta chains from one sample in a study of T cell responses to AZD1222 COVID-19 vaccine. Profiling relied on immunoSEQ multiplex PCR, and the TCRdb table lists in-frame clones only, not all of them. This sample has 95,000 to 100,000 clones, with about 89% found just once. The sample in question was peripheral blood, obtained 28 days after the second AZD1222 dose. These receptors were obtained from an adult who received the AZD1222 COVID-19 vaccine. CDR3s leave out the opening cysteine and the closing phenylalanine or tryptophan. Each record gives: J gene, D gene, V gene, CDR3 protein. A D gene is named only where the DNA matches it firmly.

TRBJ1-5,NA,TRBV6-1,ASSEWGNQPQH
TRBJ2-3,TRBD1,TRBV27,ASSHWTGSADTQY
TRBJ2-1,NA,TRBV7-2,ASSFSGDEQF
TRBJ2-5,NA,TRBV12-3/TRBV12-4,ASRPGAQETQY
TRBJ2-3,NA,TRBV5-1,ASRLSGTVDTQY
TRBJ2-7,TRBD2,TRBV10-1,ASSEGLAFYEQY
TRBJ2-1,NA,TRBV14,ASSQEGQIVQF
TRBJ2-2,NA,TRBV30,AWRDFVQDAGELF
TRBJ1-1,NA,TRBV10-2,ASTLGGNTEAF
TRBJ2-4,NA,TRBV7-9,ASSLSGIQY
TRBJ2-2,TRBD2,TRBV30,AWSTGSSGRARDGELF
TRBJ1-2,NA,TRBV2,ASSLGDYGYT